One sample yielded the 18 T cell receptor beta chains listed below, sequenced in a study of control samples from healthy donors and cancer patients. Sequencing was performed with immunoSEQ multiplex PCR; in TCRdb, only in-frame clones are kept and a portion is missing. The sample has around 50,000 clones; 95% are singletons. Source material: blood. These receptors all stem from a man aged 30-40 years in good health.

This sequence joins TRBV6-2 or TRBV6-3 and TRBJ1-4; TRBD1 is a possible D gene (5 bases). The CDR3 is 15 amino acids. CDR1 and CDR2 from the germline V gene are MNHEY and SVGEGT. The V and J ends lost 2 bases and 8 bases respectively, with 15 bases between them. Written as DNA, the CDR3 is TGTGCCAGCAGTTACAACGGGACTAGGAAAGAAAAACTGTTTTTT. Translation: CASSYNGTRKEKLFF.

The chain has TRBV10-3 and TRBJ1-4; weak D call: TRBD1 (5 bases). The V and J ends lost 6 bases and 8 bases respectively, with 16 bases between them. The germline V gene has CDR1 ENHRY and CDR2 SYGVKD. The CDR3 contains 14 residues. CDR3 region: CAISPGRVWEKLFF. The CDR3 coding sequence is TGTGCCATCAGCCCAGGGAGGGTTTGGGAAAAACTGTTTTTT.

This sequence joins TRBV28 and TRBJ1-2, with 7 nucleotides matching TRBD1. The CDR3 consists of 14 residues. J lost 7 bases, V lost 6 bases, and 11 bases had no gene match. Germline loops: CDR1 MDHEN, CDR2 SYDVKM. This CDR3 is CASSAGTARVGYTF. The CDR3 DNA follows: TGTGCCAGCAGCGCGGGGACAGCGAGAGTTGGCTACACCTTC.

This chain links TRBV23-1 with TRBJ1-5, with 7 bases matching TRBD1. TRBV23-1 is identified as an open reading frame with a role that is uncertain. The CDR3 extends over 15 amino acids. V lost 6 bases, J lost 5 bases, and 10 bases stayed unmatched. The CDR3 DNA reads TGCGCCAGCAGCCAGGGGGACCACCCGTATCAGCCCCAGCATTTT. Protein product: CASSQGDHPYQPQHF.

V and J are TRBV28 and TRBJ2-6, with D possibly TRBD1 on 6 matching bases. Trimming stripped 6 bases from V and 2 bases from J, with 11 bases between. CDR1 MDHEN and CDR2 SYDVKM come from the germline V gene. The CDR3 contains 15 residues. CDR3 in DNA: TGTGCCAGCAGCTCTACAGGGACTGGGGCCAACGTCCTGACTTTC. It translates to CASSSTGTGANVLTF.

V and J are TRBV11-1 and TRBJ1-1; 10 bases line up with TRBD1. The CDR3 sequence is 16 residues long. The J segment lost 2 bases and the V segment lost 5 bases, leaving 8 bases of the junction unmatched. CDR1 and CDR2 from the germline V gene are SGHAT and FQDESV (reference sequence). The DNA for the CDR3 is TGTGCCAGCAGCCCGCGGGGGACAGGGGTAAACACTGAAGCTTTCTTT. Residues: CASSPRGTGVNTEAFF.

The rearrangement joins TRBV1 to TRBJ2-6. TRBV1 is a recognized pseudogene. The CDR3 is 19 residues long. The CDR3 spells CTSSNSGPGVQSGANVLTF. CDR3 nucleotide sequence: TGCACCAGCAGCAACTCCGGGCCTGGGGTCCAGTCTGGGGCCAACGTCCTGACTTTC.

This sequence joins TRBV19 and TRBJ1-5, with 9 bases identical to TRBD1. Germline loops: CDR1 LNHDA, CDR2 SQIVND (reference sequence). The CDR3 covers 15 residues. V lost 3 bases to trimming and J lost 6 bases; unmatched junction nucleotides: 6. The CDR3 nucleotides are TGTGCCAGTAGTATTGACAGGGGGTTATTTCAGCCCCAGCATTTT. As protein: CASSIDRGLFQPQHF.

The table lists this clone with a count of one. V is TRBV2 and J is TRBJ1-5, with unresolved D. V was cut by 3 bases and J by 3 bases, with 0 bases left in between. The CDR3 sequence is 11 residues long. Germline V gene sequence: CDR1 SNHLY, CDR2 FYNNEI. The CDR3 nucleotides are TGTGCCAGCAGTGACAATCAGCCCCAGCATTTT. It encodes CASSDNQPQHF.

The rearrangement uses TRBV7-8 and TRBJ2-1; no clear D. Germline-derived CDR1 and CDR2 are SGHVS and FQNEAQ. This CDR3 has 12 amino acids. V lost 1 base and J lost 5, with 3 bases in between. For the CDR3, the DNA is TGTGCCAGCAGCTTAGGCCACAATGAGCAGTTCTTC. Protein sequence: CASSLGHNEQFF. The full variable domain, in which reference TRBV7-8 and TRBJ2-1 provide the parts outside the CDR3, is GAGVSQSPRYKVAKRGQDVALRCDPISGHVSLFWYQQALGQGPEFLTYFQNEAQLDKSGLPSDRFFAERPEGSVSTLKIQRTQQEDSAVYLCASSLGHNEQFFGPGTRLTVL.

This clone came up once. CDR3 residues: CASSEQANTQYF. CDR3 DNA sequence: TGTGCCAGCAGCGAACAGGCGAATACGCAGTATTTT. The genes are TRBV5-6 and TRBJ2-3; a weak D match, TRBD1 (5 bases). Germline V gene lookup returns CDR1 SGHDT and CDR2 YYEEEE. Trimming removed 4 bases at V and 7 bases at J, with 10 bases between. This CDR3 is built from 12 residues.

On this clone itself: Other DNA sequences in the same sample also yield this CDR3. The gene calls are TRBV27 and TRBJ2-1; D unresolved. The length of the CDR3 is 13 residues. The V gene's germline CDR1 is MNHEY and CDR2 SMNVEV (reference sequence). The V end lost 3 bases, the J end lost 7 bases, and 10 bases lay between the germline ends. The CDR3 coding sequence is TGTGCCAGCAGTTTCCGCACCCTAAATGAGCAGTTCTTC. It codes for CASSFRTLNEQFF.

This chain links TRBV2 with TRBJ1-3, with unresolved D. Germline V CDR1 and CDR2: SNHLY, FYNNEI. CDR3 size: 15 residues. The V gene lost 4 bases and the J gene lost 4 bases, with 14 bases spanning the gap. CDR3 sequence: CASSASEGRGNTIYF. The CDR3 DNA follows: TGTGCCAGCAGTGCTAGTGAAGGGAGAGGAAACACCATATATTTT.

Comments on this clone: Compared with germline, one end of the junction differs, possibly owing to a read error. The V and J genes are TRBV10-2 and TRBJ1-5; TRBD1 matches at 7 bases. Germline V gene lookup returns CDR1 WSHSY and CDR2 SAAADI. This CDR3 comprises 14 residues. The CDR3 DNA reads as TGCGCCAGCAGTGACAGGGGGAGGAATCAGCCCCGGCATTTT. This translates into CASSDRGRNQPRHF.

This chain uses TRBV7-2 with TRBJ2-3; D gene uncertain. Germline V lookup: CDR1 SGHTA, CDR2 FQGNSA. This CDR3 region has 14 residues. Trimming removed 1 base at V and 2 bases at J, with 7 bases between. The CDR3 bases are TGTGCCAGCAGCTTAGAGGGCTCCACAGATACGCAGTATTTT. It encodes CASSLEGSTDTQYF.

J is TRBJ2-7 and V is TRBV6-2 or TRBV6-3; possible D gene TRBD2, 5 bases. V shed 5 bases and J shed 7 bases, with 24 bases lying between them. CDR3 length equals 16 residues. Germline V gene lookup returns CDR1 MNHEY and CDR2 SVGEGT. CDR3 in DNA: TGTGCCAGCAGTCGACGGGATTCGCGGAGAGTGGGAGAGCAGTACTTC. Translating it yields CASSRRDSRRVGEQYF.

V usage is TRBV28 and J usage is TRBJ2-3, with D unclear. Germline loops: CDR1 MDHEN, CDR2 SYDVKM. This CDR3 is built from 13 residues. Between the trimmed V and J ends, which lost 5 bases and 2 bases, there was a span of 8 bases. The CDR3 sequence is CASSLPDTDTQYF. CDR3 coding DNA: TGTGCCAGCAGTCTCCCGGACACAGATACGCAGTATTTT.

The chain employs TRBV4-1 and TRBJ2-7; 8 bases agree with TRBD2. The CDR3 has 15 residues. Looked up from germline, CDR1 is MGHRA and CDR2 is YSYEKL. V shed 1 base and J 4 bases; nucleotides not matched to a gene: 6. The CDR3 loop is CASSQAPGGPYEQYF. The CDR3 coding sequence is TGCGCCAGCAGCCAAGCCCCGGGAGGGCCTTACGAGCAGTACTTC.